These T cell receptor beta chains were read from a single sample in a study of T cells in Graves' hyperthyroidism and ophthalmopathy. TCRdb re-analysed the multiplex PCR reads in MiXCR, keeping a single row per CDR3 protein. This table holds around 700,000 distinct CDR3 sequences, 15% to 20% found once. The sample was blood. These receptors all come from a woman in her forties or fifties with Graves' hyperthyroidism that later progressed to Graves' ophthalmopathy. The CDR3 runs from the conserved cysteine through the conserved F or W. D genes are given only for firm matches. The size of a clone is reported for some rows only, either as once, few or many, or as a class for expanded clones.

V	D	size	J	CDR3	DNA
TRBV11-2	TRBD1	many	TRBJ1-2	CASSPGGTYGYTF	TGTGCCAGCAGCCCAGGGGGAACCTATGGCTACACCTTC
TRBV6-2/TRBV6-3	TRBD2	many	TRBJ2-1	CASNPTSGYNEQFF	TGTGCCAGCAACCCGACTAGCGGGTACAATGAGCAGTTCTTC
TRBV2	-	many	TRBJ2-7	CASREDGPQYYEQYF	TGTGCCAGCAGGGAGGACGGTCCACAATACTACGAGCAGTACTTC
TRBV6-1	-	few	TRBJ1-1	CASSVLEMNTEAFF	TGTGCCAGCAGTGTACTGGAAATGAACACTGAAGCTTTCTTT
TRBV11-2	-	-	TRBJ1-3	CASSLEWSSGNTIYF	TGTGCCAGCAGCTTAGAATGGTCCTCTGGAAACACCATATATTTT
TRBV4-1	-	few	TRBJ2-1	CASSQGGLVGWEQFF	TGCGCCAGCAGCCAAGGGGGGCTAGTGGGGTGGGAGCAGTTCTTC
TRBV7-8	-	few	TRBJ1-1	CASSLPTNTEAFF	TGTGCCAGCAGCTTACCGACGAACACTGAAGCTTTCTTT
TRBV6-5	-	few	TRBJ1-5	CASSYYRYQPQHF	TGTGCCAGCAGTTACTACAGGTATCAGCCCCAGCATTTT
TRBV7-9	-	many	TRBJ2-7	CASSPQGRSGNEQYF	TGTGCCAGCAGCCCCCAAGGACGGTCTGGGAACGAGCAGTACTTC
TRBV7-8	-	-	TRBJ2-5	CASSLAVGLAETQHF	TGTGCCAGCAGCTTAGCTGTCGGGCTAGCAGAGACCCAGCACTTC
TRBV6-6	TRBD1	many	TRBJ1-1	CASSYFDRGDTEAFF	TGTGCCAGCAGTTACTTCGACAGGGGGGACACTGAAGCTTTCTTT
TRBV12-3/TRBV12-4	TRBD1	many	TRBJ1-1	CASSIQGGSTEAFF	TGTGCCAGCAGTATACAGGGGGGTAGCACTGAAGCTTTCTTT
TRBV12-3/TRBV12-4	TRBD1	-	TRBJ2-2	CASLGQGHTGELFF	TGTGCCAGCCTGGGACAGGGTCACACCGGGGAGCTGTTTTTT
TRBV7-9	-	few	TRBJ2-7	CASSAGRGTEQYF	TGTGCCAGCAGCGCAGGGCGAGGGACCGAGCAGTACTTC
TRBV7-3	-	many	TRBJ2-3	CASSPDTLGAHDTQYF	TGTGCCAGCAGCCCCGACACGTTGGGGGCACATGATACGCAGTATTTT
TRBV30	-	-	TRBJ2-7	CAWSHRISYEQYF	TGTGCCTGGAGTCACAGGATTTCCTACGAGCAGTACTTC
TRBV6-5	-	few	TRBJ2-1	CASSYLTGGSYNEQFF	TGTGCCAGCAGTTACCTGACAGGTGGCTCCTACAATGAGCAGTTCTTC
TRBV20-1	-	few	TRBJ1-5	CSARVGGPKYSNQPQHF	TGCAGTGCTAGAGTTGGGGGACCTAAATATAGCAATCAGCCCCAGCATTTT
TRBV10-3	TRBD1	-	TRBJ1-4	CAISESPGPGQNEKLFF	TGTGCCATCAGTGAGTCTCCGGGACCGGGACAGAATGAAAAACTGTTTTTT
TRBV19	TRBD1	many	TRBJ1-4	CASSVDRAESEKLFF	TGTGCCAGTAGTGTCGACAGGGCGGAGAGTGAAAAACTGTTTTTT
TRBV24-1	TRBD1	-	TRBJ1-1	CATSDLLGQGATEAFF	TGTGCCACCAGTGATCTCCTAGGACAGGGGGCGACTGAAGCTTTCTTT
TRBV13	-	-	TRBJ2-1	CASSLQRDNEQFF	TGTGCCAGCAGCTTACAGAGAGACAATGAGCAGTTCTTC
TRBV5-1	TRBD2	-	TRBJ2-1	CASSPVGIAGSDNEQFF	TGCGCCAGCAGCCCGGTGGGTATAGCGGGGTCGGACAATGAGCAGTTCTTC
TRBV6-1	-	many	TRBJ1-5	CASSLQGSSQPQHF	TGTGCCAGCAGTCTCCAGGGTTCTTCTCAGCCCCAGCATTTT
TRBV7-8	-	-	TRBJ2-1	CASSLGPSYNEQFF	TGTGCCAGCAGCTTAGGCCCCTCCTACAATGAGCAGTTCTTC
TRBV20-1	-	-	TRBJ2-2	CSASRSGLLGPGELFF	TGCAGTGCTAGTCGGTCCGGGCTACTAGGACCCGGGGAGCTGTTTTTT
TRBV28	-	-	TRBJ1-2	CASIGTKVYGYTF	TGTGCCAGCATCGGGACAAAAGTCTATGGCTACACCTTC
TRBV30	TRBD1	few	TRBJ1-4	CAWSDFLGQWEKLFF	TGTGCCTGGAGCGACTTTCTGGGACAGTGGGAAAAACTGTTTTTT
TRBV5-1	-	many	TRBJ1-2	CASSSLTGDYGYTF	TGCGCCAGCAGCTCGCTGACAGGTGACTATGGCTACACCTTC
TRBV6-1	-	-	TRBJ2-1	CASSERSRSYNEQFF	TGTGCCAGCAGTGAACGCAGTCGCTCCTACAATGAGCAGTTCTTC
TRBV11-3	-	-	TRBJ1-1	CASSQCTEAFF	TGTGCCAGCAGCCAATGTACTGAAGCTTTCTTT
TRBV12-3/TRBV12-4	-	many	TRBJ1-4	CASTTGQSTNEKLFF	TGTGCCAGCACTACGGGTCAGTCAACTAATGAAAAACTGTTTTTT
TRBV19	-	few	TRBJ1-3	CASSTGHFSGNTIYF	TGTGCCAGTAGTACCGGACATTTCTCTGGAAACACCATATATTTT
TRBV19	-	-	TRBJ2-4	CASCKALLIQYF	TGTGCCAGTTGCAAGGCCCTTCTCATTCAGTACTTC
TRBV18	-	many	TRBJ1-1	CASSPAATSPRTEAFF	TGTGCCAGCTCACCAGCCGCTACATCTCCTCGCACTGAAGCTTTCTTT
TRBV12-3/TRBV12-4	TRBD1	many	TRBJ2-7	CASRLNRGRDEQYF	TGTGCCAGCAGACTCAACAGGGGGCGCGACGAGCAGTACTTC
TRBV5-6	-	few	TRBJ1-5	CASSLFKQGQPNQPQHF	TGTGCCAGCAGCTTGTTTAAGCAGGGCCAACCCAATCAGCCCCAGCATTTT
TRBV5-1	-	-	TRBJ1-2	CASSLVDQGHGYTF	TGCGCCAGCAGCTTGGTTGACCAGGGTCATGGCTACACCTTC
TRBV27	-	-	TRBJ2-1	CASSFRYGGSSYNEQFF	TGTGCCAGCAGTTTCCGCTACGGGGGTAGCTCCTACAATGAACAGTTCTTC
TRBV18	-	once	TRBJ2-1	CASSPQQESSYNEQFF	TGTGCCAGCTCACCACAACAGGAGAGCTCCTACAATGAGCAGTTCTTC
TRBV5-1	-	-	TRBJ2-1	CASSPTYSGYNEQFF	TGCGCCAGCAGCCCTACCTATTCAGGGTACAATGAGCAGTTCTTC
TRBV12-3/TRBV12-4	-	many	TRBJ2-3	CASRTGLSISSTDTQYF	TGTGCCAGCAGAACGGGACTCTCAATATCTAGCACAGATACGCAGTATTTT